The rows below give T cell receptor beta chains drawn from one sample of a study of blood T cell repertoires in COVID-19. Only in-frame clones appear in the TCRdb table, and some are missing; sequencing was by immunoSEQ multiplex PCR. Of roughly 130,000 clones in the sample, about four fifths were seen once. Source material: PBMCs or T cells enriched from blood (not recorded which). The origin of the receptors is a man between 50 and 59 years old who had recovered from COVID-19. Both conserved end residues are part of each CDR3. Each record gives: V gene, clone size, J gene, D gene, CDR3 DNA, CDR3 protein. D genes are given only for firm matches. Clone size is stated in some rows and not others, as once, few, many or a class when expanded.

>TRBV19|-|TRBJ1-6|TRBD1
TGTGCCAGTAGTATAATTCCGGGACAGGGGGCGTATTCACCCCTCCACTTT
CASSIIPGQGAYSPLHF
>TRBV2|-|TRBJ1-5|TRBD1
TGTGCCAGCACTGGGACAGTAGGCAATCAGCCCCAGCATTTT
CASTGTVGNQPQHF
>TRBV28|-|TRBJ2-7|TRBD2
TGTGCCAGCAGTTTACCGGGGGGGCTGGGTGAGCAGTACTTC
CASSLPGGLGEQYF
>TRBV7-2|-|TRBJ2-5|TRBD2
TGTGCCAGCAGCTTAGTACTAGCGGGGGGAACATCCCGTAAAGAGACCCAGTACTTC
CASSLVLAGGTSRKETQYF
>TRBV7-2|-|TRBJ2-7|TRBD2
TGTGCCAGCAGGATAGCGGGGGGGCGGGAGCAGTACTTC
CASRIAGGREQYF
>TRBV6-1|-|TRBJ1-3|-
TGTGCCAGCAGTGAAGGGCTGGGCGAGTTAAACACCATATATTTT
CASSEGLGELNTIYF
>TRBV28|-|TRBJ1-1|-
TGTGCCAGCAGTCCCCCCTTTGGAGGGAACACTGAAGCTTTCTTT
CASSPPFGGNTEAFF
>TRBV30|-|TRBJ2-7|TRBD2
TGTGCCTGGAGTTCTGGACGGGGGGGTCAGCAGTACTTC
CAWSSGRGGQQYF
>TRBV7-3|few|TRBJ2-7|-
TGTGCCAGCAGCTTAAATATAGCGTCCGAGCAGTACTTC
CASSLNIASEQYF
>TRBV10-3|-|TRBJ1-1|TRBD1
TGTGCCATCAGTGGTCGTGGAGGGGGCAGCACTGAAGCTTTCTTT
CAISGRGGGSTEAFF
>TRBV5-1|-|TRBJ2-1|-
TGCGCCAGCAGCTTGTTTCTACGGGGAGACAATGAGCAGTTCTTC
CASSLFLRGDNEQFF
>TRBV28|few|TRBJ1-2|TRBD1
TGTGCCAGCACCCTAACAGGGGATGGCTACACCTTC
CASTLTGDGYTF
>TRBV7-3|-|TRBJ1-1|-
TGTGCCAGCACCACTACCTCGGGACATTGGACTGAAGCTTTCTTT
CASTTTSGHWTEAFF
>TRBV18|once|TRBJ2-3|TRBD1
TGTGCCAGCTCACCTCCCGGGACAGGGAGCACAGATACGCAGTATTTT
CASSPPGTGSTDTQYF
>TRBV19|-|TRBJ1-1|-
TGTGCCAGTAGTATGCAGAATATGAACACTGAAGCTTTCTTT
CASSMQNMNTEAFF
>TRBV9|-|TRBJ2-3|TRBD2
TGTGCCAGCAGCCTTTGGACTAGCGGCGATTCTAGCACAGATACGCAGTATTTT
CASSLWTSGDSSTDTQYF
>TRBV19|-|TRBJ1-1|TRBD1
TGTGCCAGTAGAACAGGGGGGAGCACTGAAGCTTTCTTT
CASRTGGSTEAFF
>TRBV7-2|few|TRBJ2-3|TRBD2
TGTGCCAGCGGGCTGCGGGGGGCGACAGATACGCAGTATTTT
CASGLRGATDTQYF
>TRBV2|-|TRBJ1-4|-
TGTGCCAGCGCCCTCGGCGCGGGTGAAAAACTGTTTTTT
CASALGAGEKLFF
>TRBV10-3|few|TRBJ1-1|-
TGTGCCATCAGTGATGGGCAGGAGGCAGCTTTCTTT
CAISDGQEAAFF
>TRBV7-9|-|TRBJ1-1|TRBD1
TGTGCCAGCAGCCAGGGGGCGGTGGACACTGAAGCTTTCTTT
CASSQGAVDTEAFF
>TRBV28|-|TRBJ2-7|TRBD2
TGTGCCAGCAGTAGCGGGGTCTACGAGCAGTACTTC
CASSSGVYEQYF
>TRBV11-1|-|TRBJ1-4|TRBD1
TGTGCCAGCAGCCCCACAGGGGGCGAAGAAAAACTGTTTTTT
CASSPTGGEEKLFF
>TRBV18|-|TRBJ2-7|TRBD2
TGTGCCAGCTCACCATCATCGGGGGGGAGCTACGAGCAGTACTTC
CASSPSSGGSYEQYF
>TRBV6-2/TRBV6-3|-|TRBJ2-3|-
TGTGCCAGCAGTTATGCGGGTCTCCCCACAGATACGCAGTATTTT
CASSYAGLPTDTQYF
>TRBV7-8|few|TRBJ1-4|-
TGTGCCAGCACGCCGAGGGGGACTAATGAAAAACTGTTTTTT
CASTPRGTNEKLFF
>TRBV2|-|TRBJ2-7|-
TGTGCCAGCAGTGAGGGCAGCTACGAGCAGTACTTC
CASSEGSYEQYF
>TRBV21-1|-|TRBJ2-1|-
TGTGCCAGCAGCAAAGTCCCGGCGGGGGGTCCCTCCTACAATGAGCAGTTCTTC
CASSKVPAGGPSYNEQFF
>TRBV14|-|TRBJ1-6|-
TGTGCCAGCAGCCAAGATCCCCGGGGAAATTCACCCCTCCACTTT
CASSQDPRGNSPLHF
>TRBV2|-|TRBJ1-5|-
TGTGCCAGCAGTGAAGTTTGGGAGAGCAATCAGCCCCAGCATTTT
CASSEVWESNQPQHF
>TRBV18|-|TRBJ2-3|TRBD2
TGTGCCAGCTCACCAACCTCTAGCGGGGGCCCAGATACGCAGTATTTT
CASSPTSSGGPDTQYF
>TRBV2|-|TRBJ2-2|-
TGTGCCAGCTTAGCGAGGAAGACCGGGGAGCTGTTTTTT
CASLARKTGELFF
>TRBV5-4|-|TRBJ2-3|TRBD1
TGTGCCAGCAGCTCGGACGACAGGGGGCTGGGTACAGATACGCAGTATTTT
CASSSDDRGLGTDTQYF
>TRBV27|-|TRBJ2-7|-
TGTGCCAGCAGTTTCGGGGGATCGCGTGAGCAGTACTTC
CASSFGGSREQYF
>TRBV11-2|-|TRBJ1-2|TRBD1
TGTGCCAGCAGCATCGACAGGGGCTATGGCTACACCTTC
CASSIDRGYGYTF
>TRBV19|-|TRBJ1-3|-
TGTGCCAGTAGTATTTCGGACAGCTCTGGAAACACCATATATTTT
CASSISDSSGNTIYF
>TRBV27|-|TRBJ1-6|TRBD1
TGTGCCAGCAGTTCCCCTGACAGGGCTAATTCACCCCTCCACTTT
CASSSPDRANSPLHF
>TRBV5-8|-|TRBJ2-7|TRBD1
TGTGCCAGCAGCTCCGGGACAGGGACACCCTACGAGCAGTACTTC
CASSSGTGTPYEQYF
>TRBV23-1|-|TRBJ1-6|-
TGCGCCAGCAGTCAATGTGACAGACATTCACCCCTCCACTTT
CASSQCDRHSPLHF
>TRBV7-7|-|TRBJ2-3|TRBD2
TGTGCTAGCAGCTCCACGACTAGCGGGGGCGATACGCAGTATTTT
CASSSTTSGGDTQYF
>TRBV18|few|TRBJ2-3|-
TGTGCCAGCTCACCCCCAAGCTACACAGATACGCAGTATTTT
CASSPPSYTDTQYF
>TRBV11-2|-|TRBJ1-6|-
TGTGCCAGCAGCGCCCAGTCCTATAATTCACCCCTCCACTTT
CASSAQSYNSPLHF
>TRBV30|many|TRBJ1-5|TRBD1
TGTGCCTGGAGTGTCCAGGGGGATCAGCCCCAGCATTTT
CAWSVQGDQPQHF
>TRBV6-4|-|TRBJ2-1|TRBD2
TGTGCCAGCAGTGAAGGGACTAGCGGGGGCTCCTACAATGAGCAGTTCTTC
CASSEGTSGGSYNEQFF
>TRBV30|-|TRBJ1-4|TRBD1
TGTGCCTGGAAGATACCTGGACAGGAAAATGAAAAACTGTTTTTT
CAWKIPGQENEKLFF
>TRBV7-2|-|TRBJ2-3|-
TGTGCCAGCAGCTTAGACAGGGGCACAGATACGCAGTATTTT
CASSLDRGTDTQYF
>TRBV28|-|TRBJ2-3|-
TGTGCCAGCAGAACAAACACAGGGATTCGCACAGATACGCAGTATTTT
CASRTNTGIRTDTQYF
>TRBV7-9|-|TRBJ2-7|TRBD2
TGTGCCAGCAGCTGGGAGGGTCGAAACGAGCAGTACTTC
CASSWEGRNEQYF
>TRBV20-1|once|TRBJ2-1|-
TGCAGTGCTAGTTCCTCCGGGCCCAGGGTCGACAATGAGCAGTTCTTC
CSASSSGPRVDNEQFF
>TRBV5-4|-|TRBJ1-2|TRBD1
TGTGCCAGCAGCTTGTCAGGGGGCGCGGTTGGCTACACCTTC
CASSLSGGAVGYTF
>TRBV7-8|-|TRBJ2-5|TRBD2
TGTGCCAGCAGCTCGGGACTAGCGGGCAAAGAGACCCAGTACTTC
CASSSGLAGKETQYF
>TRBV14|-|TRBJ1-4|TRBD1
TGTGCCAGCAGCCAATCGGGACAGCCCAATGAAAAACTGTTTTTT
CASSQSGQPNEKLFF